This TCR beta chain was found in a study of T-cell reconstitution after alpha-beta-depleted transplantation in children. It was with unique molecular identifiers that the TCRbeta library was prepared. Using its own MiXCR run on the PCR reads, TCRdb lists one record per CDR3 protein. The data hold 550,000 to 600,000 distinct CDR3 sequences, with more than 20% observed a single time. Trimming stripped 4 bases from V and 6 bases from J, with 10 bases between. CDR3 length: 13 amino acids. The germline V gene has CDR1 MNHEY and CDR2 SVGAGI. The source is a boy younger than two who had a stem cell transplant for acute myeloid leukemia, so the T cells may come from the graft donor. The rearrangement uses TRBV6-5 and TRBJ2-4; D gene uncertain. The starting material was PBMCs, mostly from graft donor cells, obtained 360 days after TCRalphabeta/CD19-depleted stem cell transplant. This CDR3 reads CASSWTPRNIQYF. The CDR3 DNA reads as TGTGCCAGCAGTTGGACGCCTAGAAACATTCAGTACTTC.